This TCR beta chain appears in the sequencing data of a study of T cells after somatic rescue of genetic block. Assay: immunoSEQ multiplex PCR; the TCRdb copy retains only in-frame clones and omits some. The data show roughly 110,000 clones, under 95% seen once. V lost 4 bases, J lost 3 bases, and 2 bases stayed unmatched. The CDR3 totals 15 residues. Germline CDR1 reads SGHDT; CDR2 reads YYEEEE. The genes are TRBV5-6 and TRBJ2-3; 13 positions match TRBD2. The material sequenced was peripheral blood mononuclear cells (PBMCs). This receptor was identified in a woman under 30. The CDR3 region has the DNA TGTGCCAGCAGCCCACTAGCGGGGGGGACAGATACGCAGTATTTT. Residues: CASSPLAGGTDTQYF. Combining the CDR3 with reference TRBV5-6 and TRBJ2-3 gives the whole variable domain DAGVTQSPTHLIKTRGQQVTLRCSPKSGHDTVSWYQQALGQGPQFIFQYYEEEERQRGNFPDRFSGHQFPNYSSELNVNALLLGDSALYLCASSPLAGGTDTQYFGPGTRLTVL.